The 25 T cell receptor beta chains listed next were all sequenced from one sample in a study of control samples from healthy donors and cancer patients. The data were produced by immunoSEQ multiplex PCR, yet TCRdb's version contains in-frame clones alone and is incomplete. The sample shows some 130,000 clones, roughly 89% of them seen only once. Sequencing was carried out using blood. These receptors were taken from a man aged 18-30 years in good health.

The chain combines TRBV7-4 with TRBJ2-7; D is possibly TRBD1 (5 bases). Germline V gives CDR1 SGHVT, CDR2 SQSDAQ. This CDR3 spans 15 amino acids. The ends were cut back, 2 bases at V and 6 bases at J, with 17 bases in the middle. The CDR3 region is CASSLKRAGPLEQYF. The DNA for the CDR3 is TGTGCCAGCAGCTTAAAACGGGCAGGGCCCCTCGAGCAGTACTTC. Full variable domain (rest looked up from reference TRBV7-4 and TRBJ2-7): GAGVSQSPRYKVAKRGRDVALRCDSISGHVTLYWYRQTLGQGSEVLTYSQSDAQRDKSGRPSGRFSAERPERSVSTLKIQRTEQGDSAVYLCASSLKRAGPLEQYFGPGTRLTVT.

CDR3 sequence reads: CASSQVGIGRPQHF. The CDR3 coding sequence is TGCGCCAGCAGCCAAGTCGGGATTGGGAGGCCCCAGCATTTT. V gene TRBV4-1 combines with J gene TRBJ1-5, with D hard to call. The CDR3 has 14 amino acids. V was shortened by 1 base and J by 9 bases, with 13 bases between the two germline ends. From germline, CDR1 is MGHRA and CDR2 YSYEKL.

The genes are TRBV14 and TRBJ1-1, with D unresolved. The CDR3 covers 14 residues. Germline V lookup: CDR1 SGHDN, CDR2 FVKESK. V was pared by 3 bases and J by 1 base, with 9 bases between. Here the CDR3 DNA reads TGTGCCAGCAGCCACCAACCAGGGAACACTGAAGCTTTCTTT. Amino acids: CASSHQPGNTEAFF.

V gene TRBV6-6 combines with J gene TRBJ1-6; D not resolved. V gave up 11 bases and J gave up 13 bases, with 12 bases separating them. The CDR3 loop spans 10 amino acids. Germline V lookup: CDR1 MNHNY, CDR2 SVGAGI (reference sequence). The CDR3 region has the DNA TGTGCCGTCGGGGTGGTCCCCCTCCACTTT. Amino acid sequence: CAVGVVPLHF.

The CDR3, as DNA: TGCAGCGCCACAAGGGGGCCCTACGAGCAGTACTTC. This translates into CSATRGPYEQYF. V and J are TRBV29-1 and TRBJ2-7, with 7 bases that match TRBD1. This CDR3 has 12 amino acids. The germline V gene encodes CDR1 SQVTM and CDR2 ANQGSEA. Germline trimming cut 7 bases from V and 2 bases from J; bases unmatched to any gene: 5.

The V call is TRBV28, the J call TRBJ2-1; weak D call: TRBD2 (6 bases). The germline V and J ends were trimmed by 1 base and 1 base, with 8 bases remaining between them. In germline, CDR1 is MDHEN, CDR2 SYDVKM. CDR3 length: 15 residues. The CDR3: CASSLSGGSYNEQFF. CDR3 nucleotide sequence: TGTGCCAGCAGTTTATCCGGGGGATCCTACAATGAGCAGTTCTTC.

The chain has TRBV7-2 and TRBJ2-2; weak D call: TRBD2 (6 bases). This CDR3 is built from 16 residues. The germline V gene has CDR1 SGHTA and CDR2 FQGNSA. V was pared by 1 base and J by 7 bases, with 16 bases between. The CDR3 DNA reads as TGTGCCAGCAGCTTAGTTGGAGGGATGAGTATCGGGGAGCTGTTTTTT. Its protein is CASSLVGGMSIGELFF.

This chain uses TRBV7-9 with TRBJ2-5; TRBD2 matches at 8 bases. Per the germline V gene, CDR1 is SEHNR and CDR2 is FQNEAQ (reference sequence). V gave up 2 bases and J gave up 4 bases; unmatched junction bases: 12. This CDR3 has 17 residues. CDR3: CASSLTRSGVVRETQYF. The CDR3 nucleotides are TGTGCCAGCAGCTTAACTCGTAGCGGGGTGGTTCGAGAGACCCAGTACTTC.

The chain uses TRBV6-5 and TRBJ2-2, with TRBD2 matching over 11 bases. The germline V gene has CDR1 MNHEY and CDR2 SVGAGI. V lost 6 bases and J lost 6; bases outside the gene matches: 3. The CDR3 is 14 residues long. The DNA of the CDR3 is TGTGCCAGCAGGCCGGGACTAGCGGCCGGGGAGCTGTTTTTT. Encoded protein: CASRPGLAAGELFF.

The chain has TRBV7-9 and TRBJ1-1; D not certain. Germline V gene data show CDR1 as SEHNR and CDR2 as FQNEAQ (reference sequence). This CDR3 is 13 amino acids long. Trimming shortened V by 5 bases and J by 11 bases, and 18 bases separated the two germline ends. CDR3 nucleotide sequence: TGTGCCAGCAGCCCAAAGGTAGACGGCAAGGCTTTCTTT. It codes for CASSPKVDGKAFF.

The chain joins TRBV4-1 to TRBJ2-1, with 8 bases lining up with TRBD1. J gave up 4 bases and V 6 bases, and 5 bases lay outside the gene matches. Germline V gives CDR1 MGHRA, CDR2 YSYEKL. The CDR3 length is 14 residues. As DNA, the CDR3 is TGCGCCAGCAGACTGACAGGGGCTTACAATGAGCAGTTCTTC. It is translated as CASRLTGAYNEQFF.

The chain joins TRBV2 to TRBJ1-1; TRBD1 might be the D (6 bases). From germline, CDR1 is SNHLY and CDR2 FYNNEI. The CDR3 runs to 13 residues. V dropped 10 bases and J dropped 5 bases, with 17 bases sitting between them. The CDR3 loop reads CATPKGVGTEAFF. CDR3 nucleotides: TGTGCCACCCCAAAGGGGGTAGGGACTGAAGCTTTCTTT. The entire variable domain, with the rest obtained from reference TRBV2 and TRBJ1-1, is as follows: EPEVTQTPSHQVTQMGQEVILRCVPISNHLYFYWYRQILGQKVEFLVSFYNNEISEKSEIFDDQFSVERPDGSNFTLKIRSTKLEDSAMYFCATPKGVGTEAFFGQGTRLTVV.

The rearrangement joins TRBV19 to TRBJ1-5, with 7 bases fitting TRBD1. Unmatched junction bases numbered 11, after V lost 9 bases and J lost 6 bases. The CDR3 is 14 residues long. Germline CDR1 is LNHDA and CDR2 is SQIVND (reference sequence). The CDR3 DNA follows: TGTGCCAGCACGACAGGGAAATGGGTTCAGCCCCAGCATTTT. Translated: CASTTGKWVQPQHF.

The J gene is TRBJ1-2, the V gene TRBV5-1; 8 bases match TRBD1. This CDR3 is 15 amino acids long. Unmatched junction bases numbered 9, after V lost 4 bases and J lost 4 bases. Germline V gene lookup returns CDR1 SGHRS and CDR2 YFSETQ. Written as DNA, the CDR3 is TGCGCCAGCAGCCCTTCCGATACAGGGGGCTATGGCTACACCTTC. This encodes CASSPSDTGGYGYTF.

This sequence joins TRBV7-6 and TRBJ1-1, with D possibly being TRBD1 (5 bases). This CDR3 is built from 15 residues. The germline gives CDR1 SGHVS, CDR2 FNYEAQ. The V gene lost 1 base and the J gene lost 1 base, with 10 bases spanning the gap. The CDR3 reads CASSLEGTANTEAFF. The CDR3 nucleotides are TGTGCCAGCAGCTTAGAAGGGACGGCGAACACTGAAGCTTTCTTT.

The J gene is TRBJ2-7, the V gene TRBV5-4; 8 bases line up with TRBD1. Germline V CDR1 and CDR2: SGHNT, YYREEE (reference sequence). The CDR3 length is 14 residues. V shed 0 bases and J 5 bases; nucleotides not matched to a gene: 4. DNA for the CDR3: TGTGCCAGCAGCTTGGACAGGGGGTCGGACGAGCAGTACTTC. This encodes CASSLDRGSDEQYF. The full variable domain, rest sourced from reference TRBV5-4 and TRBJ2-7, is ETGVTQSPTHLIKTRGQQVTLRCSSQSGHNTVSWYQQALGQGPQFIFQYYREEENGRGNFPPRFSGLQFPNYSSELNVNALELDDSALYLCASSLDRGSDEQYFGPGTRLTVT.

The rearrangement joins TRBV11-3 to TRBJ1-1; no clear D. Germline CDR1 and CDR2: SGHNT and YENEEA. The CDR3 has 13 amino acids. Trimming stripped 0 bases from V and 6 bases from J, with 8 bases between. CDR3 DNA sequence: TGTGCCAGCAGCTTAGATGGTCAGTCTGAAGCTTTCTTT. Translation: CASSLDGQSEAFF.

Only one count was recorded for this clone. This chain joins TRBV5-4 and TRBJ2-7; D gene uncertain. V shed 5 bases and J shed 5 bases, with 14 bases lying between them. Per germline, CDR1 SGHNT and CDR2 YYREEE (reference sequence). The CDR3 spans 13 residues. The CDR3, as DNA: TGTGCCAGCAGACAGCCCCCTTTCAACGAGCAGTACTTC. Protein product: CASRQPPFNEQYF.

The V gene is TRBV27, the J gene TRBJ2-2, with D tentatively TRBD1 or TRBD2 (5 bases each). The CDR3 is 16 amino acids. V lost 5 bases and J lost 2, with 15 bases in between. Germline lookup yields CDR1 MNHEY and CDR2 SMNVEV (reference sequence). The CDR3 sequence: CASSATGTANTGELFF. The CDR3 bases are TGTGCCAGCAGTGCTACCGGGACGGCCAACACCGGGGAGCTGTTTTTT.

The V gene is TRBV2, the J gene TRBJ1-2; tentatively, D is TRBD1 (6 bases). V was trimmed by 6 bases and J by 1 base, leaving 15 bases between them. Germline V CDR1 and CDR2: SNHLY, FYNNEI. This CDR3 has 15 amino acids. CDR3 nucleotides: TGTGCCAGCAGCCCCGGGACATCCAGTAACTATGGCTACACCTTC. Translating gives CASSPGTSSNYGYTF.

The J gene is TRBJ2-5, the V gene TRBV24-1, with 10 positions matching TRBD1. The germline CDR1 and CDR2 sequences are KGHDR and SFDVKD. The J segment lost 8 bases and the V segment lost 5 bases, leaving 4 bases of the junction unmatched. This CDR3 comprises 13 residues. The CDR3 region is CATSVGQGGTQYF. CDR3 bases: TGTGCCACCAGTGTTGGACAGGGGGGAACCCAGTACTTC.

The J gene is TRBJ1-1, the V gene TRBV15, with D tentatively TRBD1 (6 bases). The CDR3 contains 15 residues. Germline values: CDR1 LNHNV, CDR2 YYDKDF (reference sequence). V shed 5 bases and J shed 11 bases, with 24 bases lying between them. DNA of the CDR3: TGTGCCACCAGCGGCCGGGACACCCTCCTGGCGGGGGCTTTCTTT. Residues: CATSGRDTLLAGAFF.

In nucleotides, the CDR3 is TGTGCCAGCAGCTCACCTACTGACAGAGGACTAGCTTTCTTT. Its protein is CASSSPTDRGLAFF. The rearrangement joins TRBV7-9 to TRBJ1-1; D might be TRBD1 (5 bases). The V end was cut by 4 bases, the J end by 10 bases, with 19 bases between. CDR1 SEHNR and CDR2 FQNEAQ come from the germline V gene (reference sequence). This CDR3 is 14 amino acids long.

This chain links TRBV30 with TRBJ1-4, with a tentative D call TRBD1 (5 bases). The germline gives CDR1 GTSNPN, CDR2 SVGIG (reference sequence). The CDR3 extends over 13 amino acids. V shed 2 bases and J shed 8 bases, with 12 bases lying between them. CDR3 nucleotide sequence: TGTGCCTGGAGTTCAGGGTGGCGCGAAAAACTGTTTTTT. The encoded protein is CAWSSGWREKLFF.

V is TRBV11-2 and J is TRBJ1-5; possible D gene TRBD1, 5 bases. Looked up from germline, CDR1 is SGHAT and CDR2 is FQNNGV. The CDR3 sequence is 15 residues long. V lost 1 base and J lost 6, with 13 bases in between. The CDR3: CASSLGAGGAQPQHF. Written as DNA, the CDR3 is TGTGCCAGCAGCTTAGGGGCAGGAGGGGCTCAGCCCCAGCATTTT. The full variable domain, with the rest looked up from reference TRBV11-2 and TRBJ1-5, is EAGVAQSPRYKIIEKRQSVAFWCNPISGHATLYWYQQILGQGPKLLIQFQNNGVVDDSQLPKDRFSAERLKGVDSTLKIQPAKLEDSAVYLCASSLGAGGAQPQHFGDGTRLSIL.